Described below is a single T cell receptor (beta chain) sequence and its context. Antigen specificity is unknown. Healthy HIV-negative adults without recent acute infections or vaccinations served as donors. CD4+ cells underwent separation, giving CD45RA+ naive and CD45RA-negative memory subsets. The data derive from a study of shared clonotypes between healthy human individuals. Points from the study as a whole: Sequencing depth was predicted to influence how clonotypes are shared among donors.

Over several immunoSEQ plates, each subset's genomic DNA was distributed in even portions. Sequenced by immunoSEQ multiplex PCR; TCRdb stores in-frame clones only, minus some. In the table there are roughly 2 million clones, 90% to 97% of which are singletons. Deletions cut 1 base from V and 6 bases from J, with 19 bases between. The germline V gene has CDR1 SGHRS and CDR2 YFSETQ. This CDR3 has 17 amino acids. This clonotype originated in a man aged 18-30 years in good health. Source material: naive CD4+ T cells sorted from blood. Subset described: CD45RA+ positively selected. The chain is built from TRBV5-1 and TRBJ2-2, with D maybe TRBD1 (6 bases). The CDR3 region has the DNA TGCGCCAGCAGCTTGTCTCTCGGAACAGGGCGTTCCGGGGAGCTGTTTTTT. It encodes CASSLSLGTGRSGELFF. The variable domain in full, with the rest retrieved from reference TRBV5-1 and TRBJ2-2, is KAGVTQTPRYLIKTRGQQVTLSCSPISGHRSVSWYQQTPGQGLQFLFEYFSETQRNKGNFPGRFSGRQFSNSRSEMNVSTLELGDSALYLCASSLSLGTGRSGELFFGEGSRLTVL.